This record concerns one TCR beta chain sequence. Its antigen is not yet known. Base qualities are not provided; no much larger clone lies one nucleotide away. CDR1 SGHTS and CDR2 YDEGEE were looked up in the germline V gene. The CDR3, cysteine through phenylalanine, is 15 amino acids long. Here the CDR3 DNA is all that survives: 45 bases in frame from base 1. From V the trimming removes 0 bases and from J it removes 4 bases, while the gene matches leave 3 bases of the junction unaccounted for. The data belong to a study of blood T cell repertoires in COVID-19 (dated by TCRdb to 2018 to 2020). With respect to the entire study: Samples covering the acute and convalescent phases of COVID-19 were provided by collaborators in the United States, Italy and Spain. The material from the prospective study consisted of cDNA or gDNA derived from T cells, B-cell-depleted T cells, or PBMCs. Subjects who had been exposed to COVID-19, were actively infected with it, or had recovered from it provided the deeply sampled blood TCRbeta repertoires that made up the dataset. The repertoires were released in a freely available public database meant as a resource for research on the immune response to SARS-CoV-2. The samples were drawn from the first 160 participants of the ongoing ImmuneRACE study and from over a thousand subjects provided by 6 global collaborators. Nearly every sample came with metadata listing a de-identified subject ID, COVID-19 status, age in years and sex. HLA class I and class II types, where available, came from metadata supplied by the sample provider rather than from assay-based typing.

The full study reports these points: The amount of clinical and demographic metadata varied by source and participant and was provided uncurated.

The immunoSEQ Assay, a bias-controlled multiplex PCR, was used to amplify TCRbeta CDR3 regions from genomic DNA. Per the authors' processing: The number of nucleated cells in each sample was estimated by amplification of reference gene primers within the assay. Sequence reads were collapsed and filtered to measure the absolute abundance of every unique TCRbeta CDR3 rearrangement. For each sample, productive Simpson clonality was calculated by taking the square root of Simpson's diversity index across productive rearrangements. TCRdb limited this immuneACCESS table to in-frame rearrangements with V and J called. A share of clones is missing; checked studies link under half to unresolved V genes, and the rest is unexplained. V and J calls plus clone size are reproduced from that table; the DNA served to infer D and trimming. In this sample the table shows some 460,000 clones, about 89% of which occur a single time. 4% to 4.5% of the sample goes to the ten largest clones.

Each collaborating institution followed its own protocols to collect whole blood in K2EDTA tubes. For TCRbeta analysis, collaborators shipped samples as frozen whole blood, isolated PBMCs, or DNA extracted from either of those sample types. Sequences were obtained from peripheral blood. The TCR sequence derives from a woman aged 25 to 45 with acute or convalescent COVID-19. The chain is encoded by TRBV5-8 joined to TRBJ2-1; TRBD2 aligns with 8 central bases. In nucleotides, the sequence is TGTGCCAGCAGCTTGGCCAGCGGGGGATACAATGAGCAGTTCTTC. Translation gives CASSLASGGYNEQFF.